These 10 T cell receptor beta chains originate from one sample sequenced in a study of brain T cells in children with intractable seizures. Generated by immunoSEQ multiplex PCR, the TCRdb table keeps only in-frame clones and is missing some. The sample has a few hundred thousand clones, over 90% seen once. The time point denotes: blood from clinic visit 5 months post-surgery; TSC patient then seizure free. The specimen was peripheral blood, collected less than 6 months after surgery. These receptors were obtained from a boy in the first two years of life with tuberous sclerosis and intractable seizures.

The V gene is TRBV2, the J gene TRBJ1-1, with D hard to call. Trimming took 2 bases from V and 6 from J, leaving 10 bases between them. Germline CDR1 SNHLY, CDR2 FYNNEI. The CDR3 sequence is 13 residues long. DNA of the CDR3: TGTGCCAGCAGTGAATTGTGGGTGGCTGAAGCTTTCTTT. Protein product: CASSELWVAEAFF.

This chain connects TRBV5-1 to TRBJ2-3, with 13 bases identical to TRBD2. Per germline, CDR1 SGHRS and CDR2 YFSETQ. This CDR3 is built from 16 residues. Trimming at V came to 5 bases and at J to 4 bases, leaving 7 bases not matched to a gene. The chain's CDR3 is CASSSGTSGIADTQYF. CDR3 nucleotides: TGCGCCAGCAGTTCCGGGACTAGCGGGATCGCAGATACGCAGTATTTT.

The chain employs TRBV11-2 and TRBJ2-1, with 14 bases aligning to TRBD2. CDR3 length equals 17 residues. The J segment lost 7 bases and the V segment lost 3 bases, leaving 8 bases of the junction unmatched. Germline assignment: CDR1 SGHAT and CDR2 FQNNGV. DNA of the CDR3: TGTGCCAGCAGCTTCCGACTAGCGGGGGGGTTCGGTAATGAGCAGTTCTTC. As protein: CASSFRLAGGFGNEQFF.

V is TRBV19 and J is TRBJ2-2; the D is unclear. The V gene's germline CDR1 is LNHDA and CDR2 SQIVND (reference sequence). V was shortened by 8 bases and J by 5 bases, with 12 bases between the two germline ends. CDR3 size: 13 residues. CDR3 coding DNA: TGTGCCAGTTCGGACCGGCGAACCGGGGAGCTGTTTTTT. It translates to CASSDRRTGELFF.

The gene calls are TRBV4-1 and TRBJ2-1; D is perhaps TRBD1 (5 bases). Germline CDR1 MGHRA, CDR2 YSYEKL. CDR3 length equals 16 residues. The V gene lost 0 bases and the J gene lost 3 bases, with 12 bases spanning the gap. The CDR3 protein is CASSQDGAGIYNEQFF. The CDR3 DNA reads TGCGCCAGCAGCCAAGATGGGGCAGGGATCTACAATGAGCAGTTCTTC.

This chain uses TRBV6-5 with TRBJ1-3; D unresolved. Germline CDR1 and CDR2: MNHEY and SVGAGI. This CDR3 has 10 residues. Deletions cut 10 bases from V and 7 bases from J, with 8 bases between. This CDR3 is CATRLNTIYF. DNA of the CDR3: TGTGCCACTCGCCTTAACACCATATATTTT.

The genes are TRBV11-3 and TRBJ2-3, with TRBD1 as a possible D gene (5 bases). The CDR3 is 16 amino acids. Germline lookup yields CDR1 SGHNT and CDR2 YENEEA. Trimming cost V 1 base and J 3 bases, with 14 bases left between them. CDR3 sequence (DNA): TGTGCCAGCAGCTTAGGGACATGGAAAGAGACAGATACGCAGTATTTT. This sequence encodes CASSLGTWKETDTQYF.

The rearrangement links TRBV13 to TRBJ2-2, with 11 bases fitting TRBD1. V lost 4 bases, J lost 4 bases, and 11 bases stayed unmatched. This CDR3 is built from 18 residues. Per germline, CDR1 PRHDT and CDR2 FYEKMQ (reference sequence). DNA for the CDR3: TGTGCCAGCAGCTATTTGGGACAGGGGGAAAGGAGCACCGGGGAGCTGTTTTTT. The encoded protein is CASSYLGQGERSTGELFF.

This chain joins TRBV30 and TRBJ1-6, with a possible D match to TRBD1 (6 bases). This CDR3 comprises 14 residues. Trimming removed 3 bases from V and 4 bases from J, with 10 bases in between. Germline CDR1 and CDR2: GTSNPN and SVGIG (reference sequence). In nucleotides, the CDR3 is TGTGCCTGGAGCAAGGACAGTTATAATTCACCCCTCCACTTT. It yields the protein CAWSKDSYNSPLHF.

This chain joins TRBV25-1 and TRBJ2-7; 9 bases align to TRBD1. The V segment lost 2 bases and the J segment 3 bases; nucleotides outside the gene matches: 5. Germline loops: CDR1 MGHDK, CDR2 SYGVNS. The CDR3 has 15 amino acids. In DNA form, the CDR3 reads TGTGCCAGCAGTGAACAATGGACAGGGGTCTACGAGCAGTACTTC. Translating gives CASSEQWTGVYEQYF.